This T cell receptor beta chain emerged from a study of blood T cell repertoires in COVID-19. The protocol was immunoSEQ multiplex PCR, while the TCRdb copy is restricted to in-frame clones and leaves out a portion. The table has about 85,000 clones, about 84% seen once; the top ten hold less than 15%. Between the trimmed V and J ends, which lost 4 bases and 6 bases, there was a span of 14 bases. CDR1 and CDR2 (germline): SGHRS, YFSETQ. The CDR3 consists of 14 residues. The chain carries TRBV5-1 and TRBJ2-1, with D hard to call. This receptor was taken from a human donor in a cohort sampled during active COVID-19. The sample consisted of peripheral blood. The CDR3 nucleotides are TGCGCCAGCAGCCCCGAGTCCAATTTCAATGAGCAGTTCTTC. This gives the protein CASSPESNFNEQFF.